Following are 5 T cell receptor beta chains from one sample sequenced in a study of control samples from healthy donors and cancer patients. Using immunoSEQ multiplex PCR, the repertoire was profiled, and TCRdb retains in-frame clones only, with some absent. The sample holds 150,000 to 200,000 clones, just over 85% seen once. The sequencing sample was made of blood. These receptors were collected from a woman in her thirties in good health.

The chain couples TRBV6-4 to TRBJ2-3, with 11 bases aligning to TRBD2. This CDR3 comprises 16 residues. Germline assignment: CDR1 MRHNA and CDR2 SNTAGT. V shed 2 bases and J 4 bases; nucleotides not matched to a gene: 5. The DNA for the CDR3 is TGTGCCAGCAGTGACCTATTAGCGGGGGGGCCAGATACGCAGTATTTT. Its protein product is CASSDLLAGGPDTQYF.

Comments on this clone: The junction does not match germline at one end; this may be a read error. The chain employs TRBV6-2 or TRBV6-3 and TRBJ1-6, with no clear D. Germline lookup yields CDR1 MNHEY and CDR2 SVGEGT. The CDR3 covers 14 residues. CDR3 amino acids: CASSFDRYSSPLHF. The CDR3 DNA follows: TGTGCCAGCAGTTTTGATAGATATAGTTCACCCCTCCACTTT.

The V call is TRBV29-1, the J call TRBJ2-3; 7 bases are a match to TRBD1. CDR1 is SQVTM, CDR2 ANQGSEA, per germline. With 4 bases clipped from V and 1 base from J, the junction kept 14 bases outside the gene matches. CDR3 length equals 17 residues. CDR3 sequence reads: CSVVAWGDRAGTDTQYF. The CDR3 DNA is TGCAGCGTTGTTGCTTGGGGAGACAGGGCGGGCACAGATACGCAGTATTTT.

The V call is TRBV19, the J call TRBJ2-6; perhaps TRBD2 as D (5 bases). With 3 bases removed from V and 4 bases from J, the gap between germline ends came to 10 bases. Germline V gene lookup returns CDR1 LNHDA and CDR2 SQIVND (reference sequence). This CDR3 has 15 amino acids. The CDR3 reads CASSIRGPGANVLTF. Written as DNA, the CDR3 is TGTGCCAGTAGTATCCGAGGGCCCGGGGCCAACGTCCTGACTTTC.

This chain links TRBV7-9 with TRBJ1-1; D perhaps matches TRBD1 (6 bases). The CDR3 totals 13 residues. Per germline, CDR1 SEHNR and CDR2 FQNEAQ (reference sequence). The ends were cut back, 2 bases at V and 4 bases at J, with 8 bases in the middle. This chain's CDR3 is CASSLKGGTEAFF. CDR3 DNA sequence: TGTGCCAGCAGCTTAAAGGGGGGCACTGAAGCTTTCTTT.